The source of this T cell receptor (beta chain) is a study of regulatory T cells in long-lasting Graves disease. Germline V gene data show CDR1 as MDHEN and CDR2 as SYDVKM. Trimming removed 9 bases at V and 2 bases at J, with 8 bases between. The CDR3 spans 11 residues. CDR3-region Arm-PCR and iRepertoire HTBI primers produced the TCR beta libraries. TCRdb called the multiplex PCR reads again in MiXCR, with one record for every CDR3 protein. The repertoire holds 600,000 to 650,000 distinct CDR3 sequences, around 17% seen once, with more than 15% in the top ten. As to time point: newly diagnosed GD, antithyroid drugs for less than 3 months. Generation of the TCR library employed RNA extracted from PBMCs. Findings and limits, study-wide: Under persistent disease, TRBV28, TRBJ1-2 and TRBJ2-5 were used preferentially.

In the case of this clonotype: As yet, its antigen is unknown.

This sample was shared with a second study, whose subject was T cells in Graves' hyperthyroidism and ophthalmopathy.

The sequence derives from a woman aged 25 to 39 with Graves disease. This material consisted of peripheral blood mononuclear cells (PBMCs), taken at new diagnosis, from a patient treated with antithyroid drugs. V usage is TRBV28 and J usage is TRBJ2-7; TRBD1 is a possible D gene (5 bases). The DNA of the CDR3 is TGTGCCAGTTTAGGGGCCTACGAGCAGTACTTC. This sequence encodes CASLGAYEQYF.